This T cell receptor beta chain was captured in a study of beta chain features in type 1 diabetes (dated by TCRdb to between 2017 and 2018). For the wider study: Patients and healthy donors did not differ in mean age, gender distribution, total cell number or subset yield. A total of 90 million to 130 million sorted cells were examined across all samples, and a strong correlation was observed between cell number per subset and RNA yield. Whereas all 28 donors provided naive and central memory subsets, regulatory and stem cell-like memory subsets were isolated from just 8 patients and roughly 8 healthy donors. In the study, TCRB repertoires of sorted circulating CD4+ T cell subsets from recently diagnosed type 1 diabetes patients were compared with those of matched healthy donors. Broad study findings and their caveats: Because the HLA sub-analyses included only small numbers of individuals, any influence of HLA type on TCRB rearrangement was left unresolved. Because cDNA was sequenced instead of genomic DNA, highly expressing activated cells could be over-represented, though the groups showed no difference in activation or CD3 levels. Naive, central memory and regulatory TCRB repertoires appeared to be more similar among patients than among healthy donors. Shorter templates might have been favored by PCR, but patient and control samples were amplified and corrected together, so both groups would have been affected equally by any skew. At VDJ recombination sites, patients with type 1 diabetes made fewer insertions and deleted more nucleotides, a pattern implying thymic rearrangement abnormalities. In all four CD4+ subsets, TCRB CDR3 length was moderately but significantly shorter in type 1 diabetes patients.

This clone was picked up a small number of times. Its specific antigen is unknown. No much larger clone is present one base from it, and per-base qualities are unavailable. From each donor, a single peripheral blood sample of approximately 110 mL on average was drawn into heparinised tubes. A BD FACSAria II was used to sort naive, central memory, regulatory and stem cell-like memory CD4+ T cells with a panel that included CD45RO, CCR7, CD25, CD127, CD95 and CD27. Every sorted population had a purity above 95%. PBMCs were separated immediately by Lymphoprep density gradient centrifugation and were stained directly, without being cultured. So that batch effects would be minimized, each experiment stained and sorted samples in pairs, pairing one healthy donor with one patient. CDR1 and CDR2 were assigned from the germline V gene as SGHDT and YYEEEE. The V and J ends are trimmed by 3 bases and 5 bases, leaving 8 bases between them. The CDR3 has 13 amino acids, counting the end cysteine and phenylalanine. Of all the DNA, just the CDR3 is kept, 39 bases in frame from base 1.

The High Capacity cDNA Reverse Transcription Kit was used to reverse transcribe all of the isolated RNA, meaning that expressed TCRB transcripts were what got sequenced. Deep immunoSEQ sequencing was applied to naive, central memory and regulatory T cell samples, giving an average of around 4 million total reads per sample. Sorted cells were lysed in RLT buffer and RNA was extracted with DNase-treated RNeasy Micro or Mini kits, depending on cell number. Each cell subset was processed on its own to prevent cross-contamination, while patient and healthy donor samples were processed together. TCRB sequences were amplified from cDNA with the immunoSEQ multiplex PCR, producing 87-bp fragments spanning the CDR3 region. Sequencing of the amplicons was done on the Illumina HiSeq platform. On the authors' methods: Synthetic template baselines were used to correct PCR bias computationally, reads within Hamming distance 2 were collapsed together, and singletons that could not be merged were discarded. Reads were aligned to IMGT to assign V, D and J genes, CDR3 length, and insertions or deletions at six rearrangement sites. Within each subset, clonotype counts were normalized to sorted cell number, and only after that were true diversity and Gini coefficients computed with the tcR R package. Repertoire sharing was quantified using the overlap coefficient calculated on TCRB nucleotide sequences. TCRdb took this table from immuneACCESS and kept in-frame rearrangements with V and J called. Such tables lack part of the clones; where checked against another copy, unresolved V genes explain under half of the gap, and the rest is unexplained. That table gives V, J and clone size, and the DNA gave D and trimming. Here the sample has 300,000 to 400,000 clones; roughly 8.8% occur a single time. Roughly 1% of the sample belongs to the ten largest clones.

The sample was central memory CD4+ T cells from blood. This clonotype was sampled from a young man with type 1 diabetes. The rearranged segments are TRBV5-6 and TRBJ2-2; tentative D gene TRBD2, with 6 bases matching. The DNA reads TGTGCCAGCAGCTGGGAGGTGACCGGGGAGCTGTTTTTT. Its translation reads: CASSWEVTGELFF. Reference TRBV5-6 and TRBJ2-2 genes cover what lies past the CDR3, so the full variable domain is DAGVTQSPTHLIKTRGQQVTLRCSPKSGHDTVSWYQQALGQGPQFIFQYYEEEERQRGNFPDRFSGHQFPNYSSELNVNALLLGDSALYLCASSWEVTGELFFGEGSRLTVL.